This section outlines one T cell receptor (beta chain) sequence together with its context. Its antigen remains undetermined. Base quality data are lacking; no much larger clone is found one base away. This sample was included in a study of blood T cell repertoires in COVID-19 (dated by TCRdb to about 2020). About the full investigation: Samples covering the acute and convalescent phases of COVID-19 were provided by collaborators in the United States, Italy and Spain. The material from the prospective study consisted of cDNA or gDNA derived from T cells, B-cell-depleted T cells, or PBMCs. Deeply sampled blood TCRbeta repertoires from subjects exposed to, actively infected with, or recovered from COVID-19 were included in the dataset. A freely available public database, intended as a resource for researchers studying the immune response to SARS-CoV-2, is where the repertoires were released. Samples came from the ongoing ImmuneRACE study (first 160 participants) plus 1,254 subjects from 6 global collaborators. Nearly every sample came with metadata listing a de-identified subject ID, COVID-19 status, age in years and sex. Where available, HLA class I and class II types were obtained from metadata supplied by the sample provider rather than from assay-based typing.

One collaborating source in Seattle enrolled patients during active infection and followed them longitudinally through the course of disease. Whole blood was collected in K2EDTA tubes by collaborating institutions according to the institutions' own protocols. For TCRbeta analysis, collaborators shipped samples as frozen whole blood, isolated PBMCs, or DNA extracted from either of those sample types. The paper's findings and limits, for the study overall: The quantity of clinical and demographic metadata differed by source and by participant and was supplied without curation.

The immunoSEQ Assay, a bias-controlled multiplex PCR, was used to amplify TCRbeta CDR3 regions from genomic DNA. On the authors' methods: Within the assay, amplification of reference gene primers was used to estimate how many nucleated cells each sample contained. To quantify the absolute abundance of each unique TCRbeta CDR3 rearrangement, sequence reads were collapsed and filtered. For each sample, productive Simpson clonality was calculated as the square root of Simpson's diversity index over productive rearrangements. What TCRdb holds here is the immuneACCESS table cut down to in-frame rearrangements. Part of the clones is not present; checked against another copy, under half of the missing clones reflect an unresolved V gene, and the others are unexplained. V and J calls and clone size come straight from that table; D and trimming were deduced from the DNA. The sample includes 210,000 or so clones, with about 84% observed a single time. The ten largest clones represent over 6% of the sample.

The sequencing input was peripheral blood. This receptor was taken from an elderly woman with COVID-19, enrolled during active disease.

The encoded CDR3 is CASTASGQNTGELFF. The DNA is TGTGCCAGCACCGCTTCCGGTCAAAACACCGGGGAGCTGTTTTTT. This sequence uses TRBV7-2 and TRBJ2-2; the D gene remains uncertain. Per the germline V gene, SGHTA is the CDR1 and FQGNSA is the CDR2. The trim is 7 bases for V and 2 bases for J, with a gap of 14 bases between the germline ends. The CDR3 sequence holds 15 residues, the cysteine and phenylalanine included. Just CDR3 DNA is preserved here, 45 bases in frame from base 1.